This T cell receptor (beta chain) stems from a study of chemoradiotherapy in HPV16-positive cancers. There are a few counts of this clone. As yet, its antigen is unknown. Germline-derived CDR1 and CDR2 are LNHDA and SQIVND (reference sequence). The CDR3 has 15 amino acids. The junction had 0 bases not matched to a gene; V was cut back by 3 bases and J by 5 bases. Profiled with immunoSEQ multiplex PCR; TCRdb holds only in-frame clones, not every one. This sample has about 67,000 clones, with 85% to 90% found just once. Repertoires were sampled repeatedly during chemoradiotherapy. Study findings and constraints: HPV-specific T cells were functionally defined from only a couple of HPV16-positive patients.

The receptor was derived from a human donor with HPV-associated anogenital cancer. This rearrangement joins TRBV19 to TRBJ2-2; TRBD2 matches at 13 bases. The sample consisted of blood, taken from a patient who underwent chemoradiotherapy. The CDR3 spells CASSMTSGRTGELFF. The CDR3 DNA reads as TGTGCCAGTAGTATGACTAGCGGGAGGACCGGGGAGCTGTTTTTT.